This record covers a single TCR beta chain. Its specificity is unknown. The sample is drawn from a study of T cells in localized non-small cell lung cancer. Study-wide points: Uninvolved adjacent lung showed peak T cell clonality, exceeding tumor. Greater blood T cell density accompanied longer overall survival. Sequence data derive from only one tumor region, so heterogeneity remains possible. Within adjacent lung there appeared a median 57 of the top 100 tumor clones.

This CDR3 has 15 residues. CDR1 is MGHRA, CDR2 YSYEKL, per germline. Trimming took 5 bases from V and 0 from J, leaving 13 bases between them. Sequencing was performed with immunoSEQ multiplex PCR; in TCRdb, only in-frame clones are kept and a portion is missing. The sample comprises fewer than 7,000 clones, about 40% of which are singletons, and roughly 8.7% rests with the top ten. The TCR was taken from a male donor aged 60 or over with stage I squamous cell lung carcinoma. The chain joins TRBV4-1 to TRBJ1-1; the D gene is possibly TRBD1 (5 bases). Sequenced here: lung tumor tissue, sampled before any cancer treatment. The CDR3 here is CASSAPGRMNTEAFF. Written as DNA, the CDR3 is TGCGCCAGCAGCGCCCCGGGACGGATGAACACTGAAGCTTTCTTT.